This passage covers 21 T cell receptor beta chains from one sample sequenced in a study of shared clonotypes between healthy human individuals. Only in-frame clones appear in the TCRdb table, and some are missing; sequencing was by immunoSEQ multiplex PCR. The top ten clones hold around 0.13% of a sample with just over 2,000,000 clones, 85% to 95% of them seen once. The sequenced material came from naive CD4+ T cells sorted from blood. Subset: CD45RA+ positively selected. The receptors shown here come from a man between 18 and 35 years old in good health.

The chain joins TRBV2 to TRBJ2-1; 8 bases are shared with TRBD2. The germline CDR1 and CDR2 sequences are SNHLY and FYNNEI. Trimming at V came to 2 bases and at J to 12 bases, leaving 12 bases not matched to a gene. The CDR3 length is 15 residues. CDR3 bases: TGTGCCAGCAGTGAAAGAAGCGGGAGTGGGATAGGGCAGTTCTTC. Residues: CASSERSGSGIGQFF.

The rearrangement joins TRBV18 to TRBJ2-7; D is possibly TRBD1 (5 bases). The V and J ends lost 2 bases and 0 bases respectively, with 11 bases between them. Germline V CDR1 and CDR2: KGHSH, LQKENI. CDR3 length: 15 residues. CDR3 nucleotide sequence: TGTGCCAGCTCACCAGGGGCCCAGAGCTCCTACGAGCAGTACTTC. Its protein is CASSPGAQSSYEQYF.

The chain joins TRBV15 to TRBJ1-2; 8 positions match TRBD1. CDR1 is LNHNV, CDR2 YYDKDF, per germline (reference sequence). The CDR3 is made up of 15 amino acids. J lost 3 bases, V lost 2 bases, and 5 bases had no gene match. The CDR3 here is CATSRPGQEDYGYTF. The DNA for the CDR3 is TGTGCCACCAGCAGACCGGGACAGGAAGACTATGGCTACACCTTC. Full variable domain (missing parts from reference TRBV15 and TRBJ1-2): DAMVIQNPRYQVTQFGKPVTLSCSQTLNHNVMYWYQQKSSQAPKLLFHYYDKDFNNEADTPDNFQSRRPNTSFCFLDIRSPGLGDTAMYLCATSRPGQEDYGYTFGSGTRLTVV.

DNA of the CDR3: TGTGCCAGCAGCCCTAGGGGCGGGAGCTCCTACGAGCAGTACTTC. Translating it yields CASSPRGGSSYEQYF. The rearrangement uses TRBV7-3 and TRBJ2-7; 7 positions agree with TRBD2. The CDR3 is 15 amino acids. J was trimmed by 0 bases and V by 5 bases; bases with no gene match: 7. Germline V lookup: CDR1 SGHTA, CDR2 FQGTGA.

V is TRBV28 and J is TRBJ2-7; TRBD2 might be the D (6 bases). Germline loops: CDR1 MDHEN, CDR2 SYDVKM. Trimming left V 5 bases short and J 4 bases short, with 15 bases between. The CDR3 length is 14 residues. The CDR3 bases are TGTGCCAGCAGTCGTGGGGGGAGCGGGTACGAGCAGTACTTC. The encoded protein is CASSRGGSGYEQYF.

This clone was counted only a few times. The rearrangement uses TRBV7-3 and TRBJ1-1; TRBD1 matches at 7 bases. The CDR3 is made up of 15 amino acids. Trimming removed 3 bases from V and 4 bases from J; junction bases left unmatched: 8. CDR1 and CDR2 (germline): SGHTA, FQGTGA. CDR3 amino acids: CASSLKGGIGTEAFF. The CDR3 DNA is TGTGCCAGCAGCTTGAAAGGGGGCATCGGCACTGAAGCTTTCTTT.

V usage is TRBV25-1 and J usage is TRBJ1-2; D remains unclear. V was cut by 7 bases and J by 0 bases, with 18 bases left in between. Germline V CDR1 and CDR2: MGHDK, SYGVNS. The CDR3 has 16 residues. CDR3 sequence reads: CASTLNEAGTNYGYTF. CDR3 bases: TGTGCCAGCACCCTTAACGAAGCGGGAACTAACTATGGCTACACCTTC.

Concerning this clone: The sample has other DNA sequences that encode this CDR3 too. V is TRBV6-1 and J is TRBJ1-1, with D possibly matching TRBD1 (5 bases). Germline loops: CDR1 MNHNS, CDR2 SASEGT. The CDR3 length is 13 residues. V was clipped by 7 bases and J by 1 base, with 10 bases between them. CDR3 sequence reads: CASTLTGNTEAFF. CDR3 coding DNA: TGTGCCAGCACCCTTACAGGGAACACTGAAGCTTTCTTT.

The count of this clone is one. The chain employs TRBV2 and TRBJ1-2; 7 bases map to TRBD1. The CDR3 has 12 residues. From germline, CDR1 is SNHLY and CDR2 FYNNEI. Trimming removed 9 bases from V and 8 bases from J; junction bases left unmatched: 9. The CDR3 loop reads CARDDRVRGYTF. The CDR3 DNA follows: TGTGCCAGGGACGACAGGGTCCGCGGCTACACCTTC.

The chain combines TRBV4-1 with TRBJ2-7; the D gene is possibly TRBD2 (5 bases). V lost 5 bases and J lost 3, with 23 bases in between. Germline CDR1 MGHRA, CDR2 YSYEKL. The CDR3 runs to 17 residues. DNA of the CDR3: TGCGCCAGCAGCTTACTTGGGCTAGCAGAGGGATTCTACGAGCAGTACTTC. Translated: CASSLLGLAEGFYEQYF.

The rearrangement joins TRBV9 to TRBJ2-3, with 11 bases that match TRBD2. V lost 4 bases, J lost 0 bases, and 4 bases stayed unmatched. CDR3 size: 16 residues. Germline CDR1 reads SGDLS; CDR2 reads YYNGEE. The CDR3 nucleotides are TGTGCCAGCAGCTCGGGACTAGCGGTAAGCACAGATACGCAGTATTTT. Its protein is CASSSGLAVSTDTQYF.

The V call is TRBV11-2, the J call TRBJ1-4; tentatively, D is TRBD1 (5 bases). V was cut by 2 bases and J by 5 bases, with 12 bases left in between. Germline loops: CDR1 SGHAT, CDR2 FQNNGV. This CDR3 has 15 residues. Written as DNA, the CDR3 is TGTGCCAGCAGCTTATCTCCAGGGCTCAATGAAAAACTGTTTTTT. Protein: CASSLSPGLNEKLFF.

The J gene is TRBJ1-2, the V gene TRBV28; D not resolved. Trimming shortened V by 5 bases and J by 8 bases, and 21 bases separated the two germline ends. CDR3 size: 15 residues. Germline values: CDR1 MDHEN, CDR2 SYDVKM. The CDR3: CASSVPGPGFQGYTF. The CDR3 nucleotides are TGTGCCAGCAGTGTCCCGGGCCCCGGTTTTCAGGGCTACACCTTC.

This chain joins TRBV28 and TRBJ2-3; TRBD1 matches 8 bases. This CDR3 comprises 16 residues. Unmatched junction bases numbered 8, after V lost 1 base and J lost 5 bases. The V gene's germline CDR1 is MDHEN and CDR2 SYDVKM. DNA of the CDR3: TGTGCCAGCAGTTTATTCGCCAGGGGGCAGGTAGATACGCAGTATTTT. Residues: CASSLFARGQVDTQYF. Full variable domain (rest looked up from reference TRBV28 and TRBJ2-3): DVKVTQSSRYLVKRTGEKVFLECVQDMDHENMFWYRQDPGLGLRLIYFSYDVKMKEKGDIPEGYSVSREKKERFSLILESASTNQTSMYLCASSLFARGQVDTQYFGPGTRLTVL.

The V gene is TRBV19, the J gene TRBJ1-1, with D unresolved. The ends were cut back, 9 bases at V and 7 bases at J, with 12 bases in the middle. Germline lookup yields CDR1 LNHDA and CDR2 SQIVND (reference sequence). The length of the CDR3 is 11 residues. CDR3 coding DNA: TGTGCCAGCACAAGGGCGAATGAAGCTTTCTTT. It translates to CASTRANEAFF.

In the case of this clone: In the same sample, other DNA sequences code for this CDR3. The V and J genes are TRBV2 and TRBJ1-2, with 7 bases lining up with TRBD1. J gave up 4 bases and V 6 bases, and 2 bases lay outside the gene matches. This CDR3 has 12 amino acids. Germline V gene lookup returns CDR1 SNHLY and CDR2 FYNNEI. CDR3: CASSGDSYGYTF. The CDR3 DNA sequence: TGTGCCAGCAGCGGGGACAGCTATGGCTACACCTTC.

The V gene is TRBV25-1, the J gene TRBJ2-1; 10 bases align to TRBD2. This CDR3 has 15 residues. V dropped 2 bases and J dropped 9; count of bases not matched to a gene: 7. Germline V gives CDR1 MGHDK, CDR2 SYGVNS. CDR3 DNA: TGTGCCAGCAGTGAAACTAGCGGGAATCGGGGTGAGCAGTTCTTC. It yields the protein CASSETSGNRGEQFF.

About this clone itself: At the DNA level, this CDR3 is encoded by other sequences in the same sample as well. The genes are TRBV7-2 and TRBJ1-5; the D gene is possibly TRBD1 (5 bases). The CDR3 covers 14 residues. Trimming pared 0 bases from V and 7 bases from J, leaving 10 bases between. In germline, CDR1 is SGHTA, CDR2 FQGNSA. This CDR3 reads CASSLAGGVQPQHF. CDR3 in DNA: TGTGCCAGCAGCTTAGCTGGGGGGGTCCAGCCCCAGCATTTT. The variable domain in full, with the rest retrieved from reference TRBV7-2 and TRBJ1-5, is GAGVSQSPSNKVTEKGKDVELRCDPISGHTALYWYRQSLGQGLEFLIYFQGNSAPDKSGLPSDRFSAERTGGSVSTLTIQRTQQEDSAVYLCASSLAGGVQPQHFGDGTRLSIL.

The chain employs TRBV5-1 and TRBJ2-5; D uncertain. V was cut by 4 bases and J by 1 base, with 11 bases left in between. CDR1 and CDR2 (germline): SGHRS, YFSETQ. The CDR3 runs to 14 residues. The CDR3 bases are TGCGCCAGCAGCCCCCAGGTCTTCCAAGAGACCCAGTACTTC. It encodes CASSPQVFQETQYF.

The V gene is TRBV7-2, the J gene TRBJ1-1, with 11 bases identical to TRBD1. CDR3 size: 14 residues. V shed 5 bases, J shed 11 bases, and the junction held 10 bases outside the gene matches. Germline CDR1 SGHTA, CDR2 FQGNSA. The CDR3: CASSRRDRGSGAFF. CDR3 DNA sequence: TGTGCCAGCAGCCGAAGGGACAGGGGGAGTGGGGCTTTCTTT. The entire variable domain, with the rest obtained from reference TRBV7-2 and TRBJ1-1, is as follows: GAGVSQSPSNKVTEKGKDVELRCDPISGHTALYWYRQSLGQGLEFLIYFQGNSAPDKSGLPSDRFSAERTGGSVSTLTIQRTQQEDSAVYLCASSRRDRGSGAFFGQGTRLTVV.

DNA of the CDR3: TGTGCCAGCAGTTCATTGACAGGAGCCGGTCAGCCCCAGCATTTT. Translation: CASSSLTGAGQPQHF. This chain connects TRBV28 to TRBJ1-5; weak D call: TRBD1 (6 bases). V was shortened by 4 bases and J by 6 bases, with 16 bases between the two germline ends. The CDR3 has 15 amino acids. In germline, CDR1 is MDHEN, CDR2 SYDVKM.